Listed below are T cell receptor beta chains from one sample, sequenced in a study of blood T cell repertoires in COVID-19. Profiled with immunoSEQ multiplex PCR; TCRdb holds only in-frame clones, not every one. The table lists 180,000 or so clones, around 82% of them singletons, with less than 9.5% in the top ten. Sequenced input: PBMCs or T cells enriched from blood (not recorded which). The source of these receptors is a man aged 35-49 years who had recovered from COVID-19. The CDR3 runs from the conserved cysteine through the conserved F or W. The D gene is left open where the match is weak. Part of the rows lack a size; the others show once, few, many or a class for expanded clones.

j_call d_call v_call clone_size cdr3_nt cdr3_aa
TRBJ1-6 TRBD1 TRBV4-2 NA TGTGCCAGCAGCCAAGAGGGGCGGACAGGGTTTTACTCACCCCTCCACTTT CASSQEGRTGFYSPLHF
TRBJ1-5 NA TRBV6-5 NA TGTGCCAGCAGCCCACCCGGGAATCAGCCCCAGCATTTT CASSPPGNQPQHF
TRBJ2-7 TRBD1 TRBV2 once TGTGCCAGCAGCAGGACAGGTCCCTACGAGCAGTACTTC CASSRTGPYEQYF
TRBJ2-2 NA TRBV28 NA TGTGCCAGCAGTTTATCCAGGGCCGTAAACACCGGGGAGCTGTTTTTT CASSLSRAVNTGELFF
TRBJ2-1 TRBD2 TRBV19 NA TGTGCCAGTAGGACACTAGCGGGGGGCTCCAATGAGCAGTTCTTC CASRTLAGGSNEQFF
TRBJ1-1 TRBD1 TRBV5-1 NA TGCGCCAGCAGGACAGGGGACACTGAAGCTTTCTTT CASRTGDTEAFF
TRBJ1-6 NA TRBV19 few TGTGCCAGTAGTATTACAGGTGTTTCACCCCTCCACTTT CASSITGVSPLHF
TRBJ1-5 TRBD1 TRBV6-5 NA TGTGCCAGCAGTACGTGGGACAGTGGCAATCAGCCCCAGCATTTT CASSTWDSGNQPQHF
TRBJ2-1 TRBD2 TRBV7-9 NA TGTGCCAGCAGCCGGCCGGCGGGGGGAAACAATGAGCAGTTCTTC CASSRPAGGNNEQFF
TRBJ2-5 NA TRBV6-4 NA TGTGCCAGCAGTGACGTACAGAGAGGAGGACAAGAGACCCAGTACTTC CASSDVQRGGQETQYF
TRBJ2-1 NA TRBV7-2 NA TGTGCCAGCAGCTTAACCTCGGACAGCTACAATGAGCAGTTCTTC CASSLTSDSYNEQFF
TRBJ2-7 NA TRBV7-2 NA TGTGCCAGCAGCACCCCACAGGGAAGCGGAGACGAGCAGTACTTC CASSTPQGSGDEQYF
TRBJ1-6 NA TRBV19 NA TGTGCCAGTAGGCTGCTAAATTCACCCCTCCACTTT CASRLLNSPLHF
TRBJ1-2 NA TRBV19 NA TGTGCCAGTAGCCTTCTGGGCTCCAGCTATGGCTACACCTTC CASSLLGSSYGYTF
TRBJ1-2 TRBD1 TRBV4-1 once TGCGCCAGCAGCCAAGATGGTCGGACAGGGGTTAACTATGGCTACACCTTC CASSQDGRTGVNYGYTF
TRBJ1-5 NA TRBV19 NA TGTGCCATATCTGGACAGCCCGCGGCCCAGCATTTT CAISGQPAAQHF
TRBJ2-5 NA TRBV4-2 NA TGTGCCAGCAGCCCCCGGGGAGGTGGGGAGACCCAGTACTTC CASSPRGGGETQYF
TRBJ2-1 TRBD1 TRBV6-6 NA TGTGCCAGCAGAGGGGGACAGGTGATTGTCCGTGAGCAGTTCTTC CASRGGQVIVREQFF
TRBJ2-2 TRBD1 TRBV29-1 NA TGCAGCGTGAACCGGGACAGTAACACCGGGGAGCTGTTTTTT CSVNRDSNTGELFF
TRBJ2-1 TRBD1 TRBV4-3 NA TGCGCCAGCAGCCAAGATAGATCAGGGGGTGACTACAATGAGCAGTTCTTC CASSQDRSGGDYNEQFF
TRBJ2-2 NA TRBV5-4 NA TGTGCCAGCAGCTTTGGATCAGGGTCAAACACCGGGGAGCTGTTTTTT CASSFGSGSNTGELFF
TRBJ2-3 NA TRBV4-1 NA TGCGCCAGCAGCCAAGCTACCGGAGATACGCAGTATTTT CASSQATGDTQYF
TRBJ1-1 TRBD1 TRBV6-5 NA TGTGCCAGCAGGGCACAGGGGGGCACTGAAGCTTTCTTT CASRAQGGTEAFF
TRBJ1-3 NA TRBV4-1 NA TGCGCCAGCAGCTCAGACAGTGGAAACACCATATATTTT CASSSDSGNTIYF
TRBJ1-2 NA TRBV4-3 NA TGCGCCAGCAGCCAAGCGGGGTTGGGCTATGGCTACACCTTC CASSQAGLGYGYTF
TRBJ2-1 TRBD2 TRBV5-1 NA TGCGCCAGCAGCTTGGCCTTAGCGGGGGGGCCTTGGGATGAGCAGTTCTTC CASSLALAGGPWDEQFF
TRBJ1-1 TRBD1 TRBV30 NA TGTGCCTGGAGTGTTCGAGGGGGCCATGAAGCTTTCTTT CAWSVRGGHEAFF
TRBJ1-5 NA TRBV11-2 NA TGTGCCAGCAGCTTATCACAAAATCAGCCCCAGCATTTT CASSLSQNQPQHF
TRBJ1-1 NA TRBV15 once TGTGCCACCAGCAACCCCACCACAGGCCTCCTGAACACTGAAGCTTTCTTT CATSNPTTGLLNTEAFF
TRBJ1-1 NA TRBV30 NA TGTGCCTGGGGACCTCAACTCCCGGCGGGGACTGAAGCTTTCTTT CAWGPQLPAGTEAFF
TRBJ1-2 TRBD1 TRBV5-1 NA TGCGCCAGCAGCACCGGGACAGGGGGCGCGACCAACTATGGCTACACCTTC CASSTGTGGATNYGYTF
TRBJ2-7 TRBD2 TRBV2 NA TGTGCCAGCAGTCCGGGACTAGCGGGGCCCCAGTACTTC CASSPGLAGPQYF
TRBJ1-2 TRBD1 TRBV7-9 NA TGTGCCAGCGTCCGACAGGGGGCGAACTATGGCTACACCTTC CASVRQGANYGYTF
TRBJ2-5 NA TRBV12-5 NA TGTGCTAGTGGTTTGGAGGAGGGGGGGGCCTCAGAGACCCAGTACTTC CASGLEEGGASETQYF
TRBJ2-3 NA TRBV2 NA TGTGCCAGCAGTGAATTTGTCCTACATACGCAGTATTTT CASSEFVLHTQYF
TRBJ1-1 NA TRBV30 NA TGTGCCTGGAGTGTAAATGAGGGAACTGAAGCTTTCTTT CAWSVNEGTEAFF
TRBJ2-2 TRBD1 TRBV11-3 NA TGTGCCAGCAGCCCCGGGACAGGGGAATCCGGGGAGCTGTTTTTT CASSPGTGESGELFF
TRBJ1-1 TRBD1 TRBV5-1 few TGCGCCAGCAGCCAGCAGGGGGGGAACACTGAAGCTTTCTTT CASSQQGGNTEAFF
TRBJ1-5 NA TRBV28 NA TGTGCCAGCAGGGGCAACAATCAGCCCCAGCATTTT CASRGNNQPQHF
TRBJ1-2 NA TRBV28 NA TGTGCCAGCAGTTTCCGCGAGAACTATGGCTACACCTTC CASSFRENYGYTF
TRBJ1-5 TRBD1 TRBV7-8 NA TGTGCCAGCAGCTTAGGAGACAGGGGGAGACAGCCCCAGCATTTT CASSLGDRGRQPQHF
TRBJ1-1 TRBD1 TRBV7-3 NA TGTGCCAGCAGCTTTCAGGGGGCGGCTGAAGCTTTCTTT CASSFQGAAEAFF
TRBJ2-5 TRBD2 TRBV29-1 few TGCAGCGTGTCTGATCGAGATAGCGGGGGATCATGGGAGACCCAGTACTTC CSVSDRDSGGSWETQYF
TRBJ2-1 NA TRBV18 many TGTGCCAGCTCACCAGCGGGTTACTCCTACAATGAGCAGTTCTTC CASSPAGYSYNEQFF
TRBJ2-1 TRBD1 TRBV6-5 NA TGTGCCAGCACCCAGAGACAGGGGGCTTTCGATGAGCAGTTCTTC CASTQRQGAFDEQFF
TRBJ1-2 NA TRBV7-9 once TGTGCCAGCAGCCAACCTATGGGCTATGGCCACACCTTC CASSQPMGYGHTF
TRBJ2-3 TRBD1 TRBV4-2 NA TGTGCCAGCAGCACCGGGACAGGGGGAGGTAGCACAGATACGCAGTATTTT CASSTGTGGGSTDTQYF
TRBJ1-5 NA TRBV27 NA TGTGCCAGCAGCGCTTCCAGGGGCGATCAGCCCCAGCATTTT CASSASRGDQPQHF
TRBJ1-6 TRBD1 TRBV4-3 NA TGCGCCAGCAGCCAAGATGCCCGCCGACAGGGGGAAGATTCACCCCTCCACTTT CASSQDARRQGEDSPLHF
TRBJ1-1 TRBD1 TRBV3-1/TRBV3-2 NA TGTGCCAGCAGCCAAGAGGACAGGGGCAACACTGAAGCTTTCTTT CASSQEDRGNTEAFF
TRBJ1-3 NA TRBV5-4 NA TGTGCCAGCAGCTGGAGGGGCCCTGGAAACACCATATATTTT CASSWRGPGNTIYF
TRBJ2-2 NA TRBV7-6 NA TGTGCCAGCAGCTTACTGCAGGGGAGTACTGGGGAGCTGTTTTTT CASSLLQGSTGELFF
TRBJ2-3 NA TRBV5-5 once TGTGCCAGCAGCTTGGGCACAGGGAAAGGGAGCACAGATACGCAGTATTTT CASSLGTGKGSTDTQYF
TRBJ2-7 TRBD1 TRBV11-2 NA TGTGCCAGCAGCCTCGACAGGGGAAACGAGCAGTACTTC CASSLDRGNEQYF
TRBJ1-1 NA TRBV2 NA TGTGCCAGCAGTGATTACGGTCTTGAAGCTTTCTTT CASSDYGLEAFF
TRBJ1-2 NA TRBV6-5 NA TGTGCCAGCTGGAGGGGTATCTATGGCTACACCTTC CASWRGIYGYTF
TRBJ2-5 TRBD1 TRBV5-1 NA TGCGCCAGCAGCTTCACACTTAGGACAGGGGGCGCTTACCAAGAGACCCAGTACTTC CASSFTLRTGGAYQETQYF
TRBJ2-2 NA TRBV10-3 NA TGTGCCAGCGGACCCAGGGACACCGGGGAGCTGTTTTTT CASGPRDTGELFF